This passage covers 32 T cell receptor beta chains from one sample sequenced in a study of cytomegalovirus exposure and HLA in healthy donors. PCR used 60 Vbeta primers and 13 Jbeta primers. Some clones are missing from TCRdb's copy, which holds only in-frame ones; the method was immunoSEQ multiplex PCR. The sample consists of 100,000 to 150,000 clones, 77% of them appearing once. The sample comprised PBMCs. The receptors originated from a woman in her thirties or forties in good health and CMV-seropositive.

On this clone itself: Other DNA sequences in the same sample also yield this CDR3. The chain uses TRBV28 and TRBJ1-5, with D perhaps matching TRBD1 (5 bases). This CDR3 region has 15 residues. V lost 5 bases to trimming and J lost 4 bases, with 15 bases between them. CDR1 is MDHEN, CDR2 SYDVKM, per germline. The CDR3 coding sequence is TGTGCCAGCAGTCCCCTGACAGAAGCTAATCAGCCCCAGCATTTT. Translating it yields CASSPLTEANQPQHF.

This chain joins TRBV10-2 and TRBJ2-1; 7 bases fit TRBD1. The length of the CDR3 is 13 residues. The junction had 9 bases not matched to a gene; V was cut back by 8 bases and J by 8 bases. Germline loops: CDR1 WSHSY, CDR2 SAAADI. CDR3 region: CASSQGHRDEQFF. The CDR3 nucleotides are TGCGCCAGCTCACAGGGGCATAGAGATGAGCAGTTCTTC.

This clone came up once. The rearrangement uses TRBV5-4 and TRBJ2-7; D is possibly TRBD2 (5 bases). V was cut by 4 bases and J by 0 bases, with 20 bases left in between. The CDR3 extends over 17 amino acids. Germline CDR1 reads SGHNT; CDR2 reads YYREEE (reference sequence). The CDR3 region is CASSLPKGSGSSYEQYF. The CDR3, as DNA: TGTGCCAGCAGCCTCCCGAAAGGATCGGGAAGCTCCTACGAGCAGTACTTC.

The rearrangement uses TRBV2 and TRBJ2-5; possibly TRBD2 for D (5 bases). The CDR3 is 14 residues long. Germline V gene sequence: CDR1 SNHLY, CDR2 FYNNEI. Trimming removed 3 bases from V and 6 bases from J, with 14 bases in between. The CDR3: CASSESLAVQTQYF. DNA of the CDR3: TGTGCCAGCAGTGAGAGCCTAGCCGTTCAGACCCAGTACTTC. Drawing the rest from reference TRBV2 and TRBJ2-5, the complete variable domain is EPEVTQTPSHQVTQMGQEVILRCVPISNHLYFYWYRQILGQKVEFLVSFYNNEISEKSEIFDDQFSVERPDGSNFTLKIRSTKLEDSAMYFCASSESLAVQTQYFGPGTRLLVL.

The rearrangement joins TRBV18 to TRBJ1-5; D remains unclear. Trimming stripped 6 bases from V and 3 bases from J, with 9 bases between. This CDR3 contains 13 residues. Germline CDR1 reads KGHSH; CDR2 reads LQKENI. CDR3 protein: CASSKTDNQPQHF. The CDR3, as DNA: TGTGCCAGCTCTAAAACAGACAATCAGCCCCAGCATTTT.

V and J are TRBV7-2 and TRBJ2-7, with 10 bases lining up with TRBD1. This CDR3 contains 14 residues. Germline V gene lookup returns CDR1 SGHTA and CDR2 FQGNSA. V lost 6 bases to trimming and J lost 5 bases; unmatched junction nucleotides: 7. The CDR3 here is CASRSRDRGHEQYF. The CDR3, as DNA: TGTGCCAGCAGGTCCCGGGACAGGGGACACGAGCAGTACTTC.

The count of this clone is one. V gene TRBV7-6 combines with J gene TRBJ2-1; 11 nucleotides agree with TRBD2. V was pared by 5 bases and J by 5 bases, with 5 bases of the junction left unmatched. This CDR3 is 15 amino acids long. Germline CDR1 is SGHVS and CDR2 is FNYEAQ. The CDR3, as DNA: TGTGCCAGCAGCCCGGGACTAGCGGTACACAATGAGCAGTTCTTC. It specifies CASSPGLAVHNEQFF. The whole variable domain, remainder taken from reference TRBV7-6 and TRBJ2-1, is GAGVSQSPRYKVTKRGQDVALRCDPISGHVSLYWYRQALGQGPEFLTYFNYEAQQDKSGLPNDRFSAERPEGSISTLTIQRTEQRDSAMYRCASSPGLAVHNEQFFGPGTRLTVL.

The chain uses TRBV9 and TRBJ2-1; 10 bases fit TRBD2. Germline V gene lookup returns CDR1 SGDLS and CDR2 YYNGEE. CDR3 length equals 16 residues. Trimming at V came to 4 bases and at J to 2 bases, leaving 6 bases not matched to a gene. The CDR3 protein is CASSPRTSGTYNEQFF. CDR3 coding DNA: TGTGCCAGCAGCCCTCGGACTAGCGGTACCTACAATGAGCAGTTCTTC.

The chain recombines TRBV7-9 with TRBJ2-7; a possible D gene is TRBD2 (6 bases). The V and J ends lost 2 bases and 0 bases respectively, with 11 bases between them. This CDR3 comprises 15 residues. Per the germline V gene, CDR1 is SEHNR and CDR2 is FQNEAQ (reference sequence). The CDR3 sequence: CASSLSEGSSYEQYF. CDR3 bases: TGTGCCAGCAGCTTATCGGAGGGCAGCTCCTACGAGCAGTACTTC.

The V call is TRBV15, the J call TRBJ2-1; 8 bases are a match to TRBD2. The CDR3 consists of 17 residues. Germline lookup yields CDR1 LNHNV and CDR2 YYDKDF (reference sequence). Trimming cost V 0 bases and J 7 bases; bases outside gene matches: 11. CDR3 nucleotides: TGTGCCACCAGCAGAGATCTCGGGGGGGAGTTGGGAAATGAGCAGTTCTTC. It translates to CATSRDLGGELGNEQFF.

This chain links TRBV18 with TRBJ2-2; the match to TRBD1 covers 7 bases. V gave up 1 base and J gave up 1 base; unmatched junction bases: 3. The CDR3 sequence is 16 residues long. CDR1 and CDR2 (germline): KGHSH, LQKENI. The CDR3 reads CASSPLRTGNTGELFF. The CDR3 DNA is TGTGCCAGCTCACCACTTAGGACAGGGAACACCGGGGAGCTGTTTTTT.

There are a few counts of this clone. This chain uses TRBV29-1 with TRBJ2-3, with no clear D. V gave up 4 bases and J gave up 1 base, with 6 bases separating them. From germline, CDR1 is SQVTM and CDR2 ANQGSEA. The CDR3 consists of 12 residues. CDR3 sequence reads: CSVGLGTDTQYF. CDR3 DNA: TGCAGCGTTGGCCTAGGCACAGATACGCAGTATTTT.

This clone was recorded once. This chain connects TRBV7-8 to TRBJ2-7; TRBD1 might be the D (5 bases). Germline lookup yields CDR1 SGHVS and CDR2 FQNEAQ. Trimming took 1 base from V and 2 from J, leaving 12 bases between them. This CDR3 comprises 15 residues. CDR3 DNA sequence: TGTGCCAGCAGCTTAGAACGGCAGGGCGCCTACGAGCAGTACTTC. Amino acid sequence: CASSLERQGAYEQYF.

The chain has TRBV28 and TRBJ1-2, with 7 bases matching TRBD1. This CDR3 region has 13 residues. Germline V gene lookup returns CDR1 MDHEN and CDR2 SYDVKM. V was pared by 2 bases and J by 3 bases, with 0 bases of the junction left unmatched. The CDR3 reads CASSLTGDYGYTF. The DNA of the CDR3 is TGTGCCAGCAGTTTAACAGGGGACTATGGCTACACCTTC.

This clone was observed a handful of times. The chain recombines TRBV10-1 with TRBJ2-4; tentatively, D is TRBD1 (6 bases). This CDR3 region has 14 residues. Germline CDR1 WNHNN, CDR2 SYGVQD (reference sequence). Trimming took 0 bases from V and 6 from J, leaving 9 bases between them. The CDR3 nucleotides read TGCGCCAGCAGTGAGTCCCGGACAGTAAACATTCAGTACTTC. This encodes CASSESRTVNIQYF.

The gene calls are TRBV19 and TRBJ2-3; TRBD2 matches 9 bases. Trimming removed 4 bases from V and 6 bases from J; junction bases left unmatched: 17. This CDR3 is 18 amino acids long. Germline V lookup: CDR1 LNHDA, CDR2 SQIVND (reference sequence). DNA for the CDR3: TGTGCCAGTAGTAAAAAGCGGGGAGCGGGAGGCCCGGAGGATACGCAGTATTTT. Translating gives CASSKKRGAGGPEDTQYF.

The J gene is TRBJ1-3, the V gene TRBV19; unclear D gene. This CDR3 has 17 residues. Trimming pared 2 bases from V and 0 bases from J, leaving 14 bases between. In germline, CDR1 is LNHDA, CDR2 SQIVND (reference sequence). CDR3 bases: TGTGCCAGTAGTATAAAGACCGACGGGTACTCTGGAAACACCATATATTTT. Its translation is CASSIKTDGYSGNTIYF.

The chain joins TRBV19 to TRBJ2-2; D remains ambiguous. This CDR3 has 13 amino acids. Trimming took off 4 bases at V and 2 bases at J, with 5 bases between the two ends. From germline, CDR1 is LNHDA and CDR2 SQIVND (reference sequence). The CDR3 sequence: CASSTVNTGELFF. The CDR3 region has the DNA TGTGCCAGTAGTACAGTAAACACCGGGGAGCTGTTTTTT.

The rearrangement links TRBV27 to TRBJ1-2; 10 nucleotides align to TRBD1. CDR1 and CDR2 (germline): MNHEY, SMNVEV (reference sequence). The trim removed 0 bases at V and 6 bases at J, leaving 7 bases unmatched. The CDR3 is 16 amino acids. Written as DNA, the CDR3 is TGTGCCAGCAGTTTATCTGAGACAGGGGGCCTCGATGGCTACACCTTC. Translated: CASSLSETGGLDGYTF.

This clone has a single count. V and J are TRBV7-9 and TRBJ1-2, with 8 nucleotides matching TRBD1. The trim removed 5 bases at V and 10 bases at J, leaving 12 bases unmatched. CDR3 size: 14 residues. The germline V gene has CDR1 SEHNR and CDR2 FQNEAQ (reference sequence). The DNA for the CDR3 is TGTGCCAGCAGCGACAGACAGGGGAGGATTGACTACACCTTC. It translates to CASSDRQGRIDYTF.

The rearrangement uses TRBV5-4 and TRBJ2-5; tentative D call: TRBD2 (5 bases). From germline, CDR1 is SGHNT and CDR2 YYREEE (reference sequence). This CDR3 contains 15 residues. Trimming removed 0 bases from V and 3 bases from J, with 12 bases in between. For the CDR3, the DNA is TGTGCCAGCAGCTTGGCCTGGTCGAGGGAAGAGACCCAGTACTTC. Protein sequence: CASSLAWSREETQYF.

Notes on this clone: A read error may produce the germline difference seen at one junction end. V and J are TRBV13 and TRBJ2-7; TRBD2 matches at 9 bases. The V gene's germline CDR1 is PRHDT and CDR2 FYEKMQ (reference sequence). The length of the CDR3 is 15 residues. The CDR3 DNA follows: TGTGCCAGCAGCCTAGGGACTAGCTTTACCTACGAGCAGTACTTC. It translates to CASSLGTSFTYEQYF.

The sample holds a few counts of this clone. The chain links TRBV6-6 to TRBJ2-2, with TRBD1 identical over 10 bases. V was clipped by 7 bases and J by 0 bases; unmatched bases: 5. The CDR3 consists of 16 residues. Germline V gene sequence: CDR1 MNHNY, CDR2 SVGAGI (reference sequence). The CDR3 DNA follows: TGTGCCAGCATTGAGACAGGGGGCGCGAACACCGGGGAGCTGTTTTTT. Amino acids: CASIETGGANTGELFF.

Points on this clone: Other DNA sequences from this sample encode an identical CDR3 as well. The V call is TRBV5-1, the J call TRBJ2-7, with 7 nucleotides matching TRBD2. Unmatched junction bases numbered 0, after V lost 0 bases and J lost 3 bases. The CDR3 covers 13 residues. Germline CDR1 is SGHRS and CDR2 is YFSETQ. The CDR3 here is CASSLGGGYEQYF. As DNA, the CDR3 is TGCGCCAGCAGCTTGGGGGGGGGCTACGAGCAGTACTTC.

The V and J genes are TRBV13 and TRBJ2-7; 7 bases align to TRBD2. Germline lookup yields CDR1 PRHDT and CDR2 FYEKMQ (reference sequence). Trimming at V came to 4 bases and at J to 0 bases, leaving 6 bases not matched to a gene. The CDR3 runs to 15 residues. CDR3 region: CASSSLSGPSYEQYF. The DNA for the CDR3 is TGTGCCAGCAGCTCCCTTAGCGGGCCCTCCTACGAGCAGTACTTC. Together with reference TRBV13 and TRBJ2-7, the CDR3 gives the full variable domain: AAGVIQSPRHLIKEKRETATLKCYPIPRHDTVYWYQQGPGQDPQFLISFYEKMQSDKGSIPDRFSAQQFSDYHSELNMSSLELGDSALYFCASSSLSGPSYEQYFGPGTRLTVT.

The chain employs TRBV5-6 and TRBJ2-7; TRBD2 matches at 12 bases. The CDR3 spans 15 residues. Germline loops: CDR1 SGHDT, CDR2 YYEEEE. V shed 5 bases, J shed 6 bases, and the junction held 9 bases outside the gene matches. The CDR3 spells CASRIETSGSGEQYF. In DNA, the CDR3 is TGTGCCAGCAGGATAGAGACTAGCGGGAGTGGCGAGCAGTACTTC.

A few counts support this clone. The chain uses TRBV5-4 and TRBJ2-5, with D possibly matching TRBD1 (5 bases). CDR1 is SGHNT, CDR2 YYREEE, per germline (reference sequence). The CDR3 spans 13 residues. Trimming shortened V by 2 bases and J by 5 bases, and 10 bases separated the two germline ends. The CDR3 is CASSLGVGETQYF. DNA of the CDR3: TGTGCCAGCAGCTTAGGGGTCGGGGAGACCCAGTACTTC.

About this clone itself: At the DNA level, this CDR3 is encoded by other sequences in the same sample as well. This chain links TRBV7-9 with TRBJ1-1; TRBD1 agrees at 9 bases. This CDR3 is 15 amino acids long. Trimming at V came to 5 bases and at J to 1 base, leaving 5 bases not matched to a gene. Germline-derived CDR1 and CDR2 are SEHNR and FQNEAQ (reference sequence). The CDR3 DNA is TGTGCCAGCAGCCTGAGACAGGGGGGGAACACTGAAGCTTTCTTT. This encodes CASSLRQGGNTEAFF. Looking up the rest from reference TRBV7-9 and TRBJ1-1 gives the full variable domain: DTGVSQNPRHKITKRGQNVTFRCDPISEHNRLYWYRQTLGQGPEFLTYFQNEAQLEKSRLLSDRFSAERPKGSFSTLEIQRTEQGDSAMYLCASSLRQGGNTEAFFGQGTRLTVV.

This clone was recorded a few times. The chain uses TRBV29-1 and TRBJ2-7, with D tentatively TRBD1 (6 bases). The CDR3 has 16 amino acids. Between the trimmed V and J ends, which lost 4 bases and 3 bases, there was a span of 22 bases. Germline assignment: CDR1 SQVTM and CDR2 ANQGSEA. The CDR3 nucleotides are TGCAGCGTTGTTAATTGGGGTACAGGGAGCCTCTACGAGCAGTACTTC. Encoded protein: CSVVNWGTGSLYEQYF.

CDR3 nucleotide sequence: TGTGCCAGCAGCAAACTAGCGGGGCAAGAGACCCAGTACTTC. It is translated as CASSKLAGQETQYF. The genes are TRBV21-1 and TRBJ2-5; the D call in the table, TRBD2, was not verified against the DNA. TRBV21-1 is marked as a pseudogene. The CDR3 contains 14 residues.

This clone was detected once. The CDR3 sequence: CASSLATGGTYNEQFF. The CDR3, as DNA: TGTGCCAGCAGCTTGGCCACAGGGGGCACCTACAATGAGCAGTTCTTC. This chain uses TRBV5-4 with TRBJ2-1; 9 nucleotides match TRBD1. CDR1 is SGHNT, CDR2 YYREEE, per germline (reference sequence). Germline trimming cut 0 bases from V and 2 bases from J; bases unmatched to any gene: 3. The length of the CDR3 is 16 residues.

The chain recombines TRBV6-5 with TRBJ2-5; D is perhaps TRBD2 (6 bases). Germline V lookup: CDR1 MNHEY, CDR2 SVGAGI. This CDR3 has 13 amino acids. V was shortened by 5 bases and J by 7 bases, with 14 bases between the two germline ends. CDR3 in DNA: TGTGCCAGCAGTACGACTAGAAGGGCGACCCAGTACTTC. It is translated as CASSTTRRATQYF.